These 14 T cell receptor beta chains were all obtained from the same sample, sequenced in a study of identical twins. TCRdb redid the calling of the 5' RACE reads with MiXCR, one entry per CDR3 protein. The sample lists under 900,000 distinct CDR3 sequences, about 20% occurring once. The sample was also linked to a second study, of T cells expressing NK-cell markers.

The sample was PBMCs. These receptors were obtained from a woman in her late teens or twenties in good health.

J is TRBJ2-2 and V is TRBV20-1, with a weak D call TRBD1 (5 bases). V was shortened by 5 bases and J by 6 bases, with 13 bases between the two germline ends. The CDR3 sequence is 13 residues long. Germline V lookup: CDR1 DFQATT, CDR2 SNEGSKA (reference sequence). The DNA of the CDR3 is TGCAGTGCTGTAGACTCCAGGGCCGGGGAGCTGTTTTTT. This gives the protein CSAVDSRAGELFF.

The chain recombines TRBV10-3 with TRBJ1-1, with a possible D match to TRBD1 (5 bases). V lost 0 bases and J 1 base, leaving 9 bases between the germline ends. Germline CDR1 is ENHRY and CDR2 is SYGVKD. This CDR3 contains 15 residues. CDR3 DNA: TGTGCCATCAGTGAGTCGGTAGGACAGAACACTGAAGCTTTCTTT. Protein product: CAISESVGQNTEAFF.

This clonotype was seen only a few times. CDR3 loop: CASSFGTGGRGYTF. In DNA, the CDR3 is TGCGCCAGCAGCTTTGGGACAGGGGGCCGTGGCTACACCTTC. V gene TRBV5-1 combines with J gene TRBJ1-2, with 12 bases fitting TRBD1. Germline V gene lookup returns CDR1 SGHRS and CDR2 YFSETQ. The trim removed 2 bases at V and 7 bases at J, leaving 3 bases unmatched. The CDR3 runs 14 residues.

A few counts support this clonotype. This chain uses TRBV6-5 with TRBJ1-4, with no clear D. The V end was cut by 0 bases, the J end by 0 bases, with 8 bases between. Germline CDR1 reads MNHEY; CDR2 reads SVGAGI. The CDR3 is 16 residues long. This CDR3 reads CASSYSRRATNEKLFF. CDR3 sequence (DNA): TGTGCCAGCAGTTACTCGAGGCGGGCAACTAATGAAAAACTGTTTTTT.

This clonotype was found many times. The chain uses TRBV12-3 or TRBV12-4 and TRBJ1-3; D uncertain. Trimming pared 10 bases from V and 0 bases from J, leaving 13 bases between. The CDR3 has 14 residues. CDR3 in DNA: TGTGCCACCTCCGCTAGGAGCTCTGGAAACACCATATATTTT. Protein: CATSARSSGNTIYF.

This clonotype showed up many times. J is TRBJ1-1 and V is TRBV20-1; unclear D gene. Trimming took 3 bases from V and 3 from J, leaving 14 bases between them. The CDR3 covers 14 residues. CDR1 DFQATT and CDR2 SNEGSKA come from the germline V gene (reference sequence). In DNA form, the CDR3 reads TGCAGTGCTAGCACACCTGACACCTACACTGAAGCTTTCTTT. This sequence encodes CSASTPDTYTEAFF.

This clonotype was seen a handful of times. The V and J genes are TRBV29-1 and TRBJ2-1; 8 bases fit TRBD2. The CDR3 covers 13 residues. The V segment lost 5 bases and the J segment 1 base; nucleotides outside the gene matches: 1. The germline CDR1 and CDR2 sequences are SQVTM and ANQGSEA. This CDR3 is CSVSGSSYNEQFF. CDR3 coding DNA: TGCAGCGTTAGCGGGAGTTCCTACAATGAGCAGTTCTTC.

This clonotype was picked up many times. This chain uses TRBV20-1 with TRBJ1-1; maybe TRBD1 (5 bases). The CDR3 is made up of 13 amino acids. Germline V CDR1 and CDR2: DFQATT, SNEGSKA (reference sequence). The CDR3 sequence is CSATGGVGTEAFF. The CDR3 DNA reads TGCAGCGCGACGGGGGGAGTAGGCACTGAAGCTTTCTTT.

The chain is built from TRBV12-3 or TRBV12-4 and TRBJ2-3, with D unresolved. Trimming removed 3 bases at V and 1 base at J, with 11 bases between. The CDR3 has 15 residues. CDR3 residues: CASSLVHRGTDTQYF. In DNA, the CDR3 is TGTGCCAGCAGTTTGGTTCACCGTGGCACAGATACGCAGTATTTT.

This clonotype was recorded a few times. The V gene is TRBV5-1, the J gene TRBJ2-1; perhaps D is TRBD1 or TRBD2 (6 bases each). The germline V and J ends were trimmed by 4 bases and 14 bases, with 19 bases remaining between them. Germline CDR1 is SGHRS and CDR2 is YFSETQ. The CDR3 runs to 13 residues. The CDR3 coding sequence is TGCGCCAGCAGCACACAGGGAGAGGGGGGAAAGTTCTTC. It is translated as CASSTQGEGGKFF.

The chain combines TRBV18 with TRBJ2-3; D not resolved. CDR1 is KGHSH, CDR2 LQKENI, per germline. V dropped 6 bases and J dropped 11 bases, with 18 bases sitting between them. The CDR3 extends over 13 amino acids. The CDR3 reads CASSLNADSKQYF. In DNA, the CDR3 is TGTGCCAGCTCCCTTAACGCGGATTCGAAGCAGTATTTT. The full variable domain, in which reference TRBV18 and TRBJ2-3 provide the parts outside the CDR3, is NAGVMQNPRHLVRRRGQEARLRCSPMKGHSHVYWYRQLPEEGLKFMVYLQKENIIDESGMPKERFSAEFPKEGPSILRIQQVVRGDSAAYFCASSLNADSKQYFGPGTRLTVL.

This clonotype was counted only a few times. The V gene is TRBV20-1, the J gene TRBJ2-1; 12 nucleotides align to TRBD2. V shed 4 bases, J shed 0 bases, and the junction held 13 bases outside the gene matches. In germline, CDR1 is DFQATT, CDR2 SNEGSKA (reference sequence). The CDR3 sequence is 19 residues long. In DNA, the CDR3 is TGCAGTGCTAAACTCTGGACTAGCGGGACCGGCGGCTCCTACAATGAGCAGTTCTTC. Residues: CSAKLWTSGTGGSYNEQFF.

This clonotype has a handful of counts. This rearrangement joins TRBV12-3 or TRBV12-4 to TRBJ2-3; the D is unclear. Trimming pared 3 bases from V and 5 bases from J, leaving 12 bases between. The CDR3 loop spans 14 amino acids. The CDR3: CASSFDGLEDTQYF. The CDR3 nucleotides are TGTGCCAGCAGTTTTGACGGTTTGGAAGATACGCAGTATTTT.

V gene TRBV29-1 combines with J gene TRBJ2-2; 7 bases are a match to TRBD2. The junction had 8 bases not matched to a gene; V was cut back by 6 bases and J by 4 bases. The germline CDR1 and CDR2 sequences are SQVTM and ANQGSEA. The CDR3 is made up of 14 amino acids. The CDR3 spells CSVPSGVGTGELFF. DNA of the CDR3: TGCAGCGTCCCCAGCGGGGTCGGCACCGGGGAGCTGTTTTTT.